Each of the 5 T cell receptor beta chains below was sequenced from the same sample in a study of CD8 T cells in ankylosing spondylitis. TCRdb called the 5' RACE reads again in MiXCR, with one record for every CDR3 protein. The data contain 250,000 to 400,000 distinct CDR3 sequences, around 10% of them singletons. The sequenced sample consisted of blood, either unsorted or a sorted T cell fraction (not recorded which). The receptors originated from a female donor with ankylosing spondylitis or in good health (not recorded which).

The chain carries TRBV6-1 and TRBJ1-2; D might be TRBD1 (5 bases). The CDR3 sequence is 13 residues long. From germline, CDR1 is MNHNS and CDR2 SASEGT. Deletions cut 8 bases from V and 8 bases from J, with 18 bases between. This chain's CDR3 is CASPPGGWEGYTF. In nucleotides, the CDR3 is TGTGCCAGCCCTCCGGGGGGGTGGGAGGGCTACACCTTC.

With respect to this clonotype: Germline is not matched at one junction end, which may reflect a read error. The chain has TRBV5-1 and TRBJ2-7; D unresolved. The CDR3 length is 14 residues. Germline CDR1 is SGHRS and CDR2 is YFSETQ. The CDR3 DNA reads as TGCGCCAGCCGCTTGGCGGCCAGTTCGGACGAGCAGTACTTC. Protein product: CASRLAASSDEQYF.

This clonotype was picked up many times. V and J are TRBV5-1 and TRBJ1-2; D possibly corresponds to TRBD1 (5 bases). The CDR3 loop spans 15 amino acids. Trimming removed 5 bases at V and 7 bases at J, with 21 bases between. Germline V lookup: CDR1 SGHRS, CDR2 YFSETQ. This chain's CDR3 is CASSQAPGQVLGYTF. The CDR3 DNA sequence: TGCGCCAGCAGTCAGGCCCCAGGGCAAGTTCTTGGCTACACCTTC. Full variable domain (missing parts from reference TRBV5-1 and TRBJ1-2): KAGVTQTPRYLIKTRGQQVTLSCSPISGHRSVSWYQQTPGQGLQFLFEYFSETQRNKGNFPGRFSGRQFSNSRSEMNVSTLELGDSALYLCASSQAPGQVLGYTFGSGTRLTVV.

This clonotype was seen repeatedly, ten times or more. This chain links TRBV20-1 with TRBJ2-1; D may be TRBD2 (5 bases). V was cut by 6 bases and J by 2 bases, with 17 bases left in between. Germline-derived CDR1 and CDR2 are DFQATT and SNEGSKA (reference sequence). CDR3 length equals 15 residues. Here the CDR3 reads CSAPRSGDAYNEQFF. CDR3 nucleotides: TGCAGTGCGCCAAGGTCCGGGGATGCCTACAATGAGCAGTTCTTC.

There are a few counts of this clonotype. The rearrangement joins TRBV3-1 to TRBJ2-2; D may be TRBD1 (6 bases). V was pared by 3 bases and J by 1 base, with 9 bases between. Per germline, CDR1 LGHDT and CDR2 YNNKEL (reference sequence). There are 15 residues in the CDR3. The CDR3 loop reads CASSQAGVNTGELFF. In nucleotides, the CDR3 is TGTGCCAGCAGCCAGGCAGGGGTGAACACCGGGGAGCTGTTTTTT.